The 8 T cell receptor beta chains reported below all come from one sample, sequenced in a study of blood T cells in healthy people across ages. A second about 7 to 11 cycle PCR used barcoded and J-beta primers. Each CDR3 protein gets one entry after TCRdb re-called the 5' RACE reads with MiXCR. The repertoire holds under 2 million distinct CDR3 sequences, with roughly a third as singletons. The sequencing input was blood. The receptors here all came from a woman aged 25 to 39 in good health.

This sequence joins TRBV12-3 or TRBV12-4 and TRBJ1-2, with D hard to call. This CDR3 contains 14 residues. Trimming removed 5 bases at V and 0 bases at J, with 10 bases between. CDR3 DNA sequence: TGTGCCAGCAGTCCCACCCGAACTAACTATGGCTACACCTTC. It translates to CASSPTRTNYGYTF.

The chain links TRBV7-9 to TRBJ2-1; D is perhaps TRBD2 (6 bases). This CDR3 is built from 14 residues. V gave up 4 bases and J gave up 13 bases, with 20 bases separating them. The V gene's germline CDR1 is SEHNR and CDR2 FQNEAQ (reference sequence). The DNA of the CDR3 is TGTGCCAGCAGCTCCTCCGGGACTCAAGAGACCCAGTTCTTC. As protein: CASSSSGTQETQFF.

The chain links TRBV21-1 to TRBJ1-2; the tabulated D call, TRBD1, remains unverified against the DNA. TRBV21-1 is reported as a pseudogene. CDR3 length equals 15 residues. This chain's CDR3 is CASSLTGGPNYGYTF. The CDR3 bases are TGTGCCAGCAGCTTGACAGGGGGCCCTAACTATGGCTACACCTTC.

V and J are TRBV7-9 and TRBJ2-3; D gene unclear. Germline values: CDR1 SEHNR, CDR2 FQNEAQ (reference sequence). The CDR3 contains 15 residues. V was pared by 2 bases and J by 3 bases, with 12 bases between. CDR3: CASSLPKEGTDTQYF. The CDR3 bases are TGTGCCAGCAGCTTACCTAAGGAAGGGACAGATACGCAGTATTTT. Full variable domain (missing parts from reference TRBV7-9 and TRBJ2-3): DTGVSQNPRHKITKRGQNVTFRCDPISEHNRLYWYRQTLGQGPEFLTYFQNEAQLEKSRLLSDRFSAERPKGSFSTLEIQRTEQGDSAMYLCASSLPKEGTDTQYFGPGTRLTVL.

The rearrangement links TRBV27 to TRBJ1-1; D is uncertain. The CDR3 contains 14 residues. Trimming shortened V by 3 bases and J by 0 bases, and 8 bases separated the two germline ends. Germline CDR1 is MNHEY and CDR2 is SMNVEV (reference sequence). The CDR3 spells CASSFSGMNTEAFF. The CDR3 DNA reads as TGTGCCAGCAGTTTTTCCGGGATGAACACTGAAGCTTTCTTT.

A note on this clonotype: Since the CDR3 does not end with the conserved phenylalanine or tryptophan, this likely comes from a read error. This rearrangement joins TRBV20-1 to TRBJ2-7, with 7 bases matching TRBD1. The length of the CDR3 is 14 residues. V was pared by 1 base and J by 3 bases, with 6 bases of the junction left unmatched. The germline CDR1 and CDR2 sequences are DFQATT and SNEGSKA (reference sequence). CDR3 amino acids: CSARAQGQFYEQYC. CDR3 coding DNA: TGCAGTGCTAGAGCCCAGGGACAGTTCTACGAGCAGTACTGC.

The chain has TRBV28 and TRBJ2-7, with TRBD1 as a possible D gene (5 bases). V lost 6 bases and J 5 bases, leaving 14 bases between the germline ends. This CDR3 has 13 residues. CDR1 MDHEN and CDR2 SYDVKM come from the germline V gene. In DNA form, the CDR3 reads TGTGCCAGCAGCAAGGGCAGGGCAGACGAGCAGTACTTC. This gives the protein CASSKGRADEQYF.

This clonotype was detected only a few times. This chain connects TRBV3-1 to TRBJ2-5, with 8 bases aligning to TRBD1. The last part of the DNA fits TRBJ2-7 better; the J call may be wrong. Per the germline V gene, CDR1 is LGHDT and CDR2 is YNNKEL (reference sequence). CDR3 length: 14 amino acids. CDR3: CASSHRDRKPEQYF. The CDR3 nucleotides are TGTGCCAGCAGCCACCGGGACAGGAAGCCCGAGCAGTACTTC.